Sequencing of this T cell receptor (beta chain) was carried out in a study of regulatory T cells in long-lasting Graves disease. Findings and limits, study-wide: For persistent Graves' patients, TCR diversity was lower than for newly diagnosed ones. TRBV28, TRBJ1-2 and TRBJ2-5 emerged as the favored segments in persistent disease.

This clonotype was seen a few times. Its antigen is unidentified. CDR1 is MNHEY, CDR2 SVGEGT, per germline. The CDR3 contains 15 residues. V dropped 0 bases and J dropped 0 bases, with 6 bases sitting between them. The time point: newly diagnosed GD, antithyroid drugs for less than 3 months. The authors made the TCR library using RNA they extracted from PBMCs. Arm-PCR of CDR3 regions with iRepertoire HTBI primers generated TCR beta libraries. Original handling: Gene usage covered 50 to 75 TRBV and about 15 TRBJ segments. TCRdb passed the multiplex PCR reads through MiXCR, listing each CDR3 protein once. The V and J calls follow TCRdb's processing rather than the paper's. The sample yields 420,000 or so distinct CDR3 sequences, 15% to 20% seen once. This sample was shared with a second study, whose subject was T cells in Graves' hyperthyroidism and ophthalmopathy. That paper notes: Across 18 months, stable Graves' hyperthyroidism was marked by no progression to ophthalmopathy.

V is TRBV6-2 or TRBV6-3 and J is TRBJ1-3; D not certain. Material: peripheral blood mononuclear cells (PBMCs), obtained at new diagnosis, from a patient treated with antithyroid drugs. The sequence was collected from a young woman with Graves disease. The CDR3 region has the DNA TGTGCCAGCAGTTACTCGATGAACTCTGGAAACACCATATATTTT. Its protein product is CASSYSMNSGNTIYF.